One and the same sample provided the 20 T cell receptor beta chains below, sequenced in a study of T cells in Graves' hyperthyroidism and ophthalmopathy. The TCR beta CDR3 regions underwent amplification using RNA transcripts as the source. RT-PCR in the first round (using the HTBI primer set) targeted the TCR CDR3. Using its own MiXCR run on the multiplex PCR reads, TCRdb lists one record per CDR3 protein. This sample has more than 450,000 distinct CDR3 sequences, with 20% found just once. The sample taken for sequencing was blood. The receptor source for this set is a middle-aged man with Graves' ophthalmopathy.

With respect to this clonotype: The junction and the germline gene differ at one end; a read error may be behind it. The V gene is TRBV3-1, the J gene TRBJ2-5; the match to TRBD2 covers 8 bases. Per the germline V gene, CDR1 is LGHDT and CDR2 is YNNKEL (reference sequence). The CDR3 is 12 amino acids. CDR3 in amino acids: CASSQEAGAMNF. CDR3 coding DNA: TGTGCCAGCAGCCAAGAAGCGGGGGCTATGAACTTC.

The gene calls are TRBV5-4 and TRBJ2-1; 8 positions agree with TRBD1. CDR1 and CDR2 (germline): SGHNT, YYREEE (reference sequence). This CDR3 has 14 residues. Trimming removed 2 bases from V and 4 bases from J; junction bases left unmatched: 2. CDR3 residues: CASSFGTGYNEQFF. The CDR3 DNA is TGTGCCAGCAGCTTTGGGACAGGTTACAATGAGCAGTTCTTC.

This clonotype turned up a few times. CDR3 nucleotide sequence: TGTGCCAGCAGTTACGGACAGTTAGCGGAGGGAGAGACCCAGTACTTC. As protein: CASSYGQLAEGETQYF. The chain links TRBV6-2 or TRBV6-3 to TRBJ2-5, with D perhaps being TRBD1 or TRBD2 (6 bases each). Trimming took 2 bases from V and 4 from J, leaving 17 bases between them. Germline V lookup: CDR1 MNHEY, CDR2 SVGEGT. The CDR3 consists of 16 residues.

The chain has TRBV5-4 and TRBJ2-5; TRBD1 agrees at 10 bases. The CDR3 is made up of 15 amino acids. V trimming: 5 bases; J trimming: 7 bases; junction bases outside the gene matches: 11. CDR1 and CDR2 from the germline V gene are SGHNT and YYREEE (reference sequence). CDR3 in amino acids: CASSTGQGDGRTQYF. In nucleotides, the CDR3 is TGTGCCAGCAGTACAGGACAGGGGGACGGGAGGACCCAGTACTTC.

The chain joins TRBV6-1 to TRBJ2-2; 7 nucleotides line up with TRBD2. Looked up from germline, CDR1 is MNHNS and CDR2 is SASEGT. This CDR3 has 12 amino acids. J was trimmed by 4 bases and V by 8 bases; bases with no gene match: 1. The CDR3 region has the DNA TGTGCCAGCCCGGGGGGCACCGGGGAGCTGTTTTTT. Its protein is CASPGGTGELFF.

This clonotype was observed a few times. The chain combines TRBV5-1 with TRBJ2-7, with 7 bases fitting TRBD1. The CDR3 contains 17 residues. The germline gives CDR1 SGHRS, CDR2 YFSETQ. V dropped 4 bases and J dropped 5; count of bases not matched to a gene: 18. The CDR3 loop reads CASSGSRTGAKGHEQYF. The CDR3 DNA is TGCGCCAGCAGCGGCTCCCGGACAGGCGCAAAGGGACACGAGCAGTACTTC. Full variable domain (rest looked up from reference TRBV5-1 and TRBJ2-7): KAGVTQTPRYLIKTRGQQVTLSCSPISGHRSVSWYQQTPGQGLQFLFEYFSETQRNKGNFPGRFSGRQFSNSRSEMNVSTLELGDSALYLCASSGSRTGAKGHEQYFGPGTRLTVT.

About this clonotype itself: This clone may be a read error of a much larger clone one base away. The chain links TRBV5-1 to TRBJ1-1, with 7 bases matching TRBD1. The CDR3 totals 15 residues. Germline-derived CDR1 and CDR2 are SGHRS and YFSETQ. For the CDR3, the DNA is TGCGCCAGCAGCTTCCCGACAGGGCTGAACACTGAAGCTTCCTTT. Translation gives CASSFPTGLNTEASF.

The chain couples TRBV15 to TRBJ2-7; D uncertain. Germline-derived CDR1 and CDR2 are LNHNV and YYDKDF (reference sequence). This CDR3 is 17 amino acids long. The V end lost 0 bases, the J end lost 3 bases, and 18 bases lay between the germline ends. The DNA of the CDR3 is TGTGCCACCAGCAGAGACGGCAGCCCACCGGGTGACTACGAGCAGTACTTC. The encoded protein is CATSRDGSPPGDYEQYF.

The chain couples TRBV20-1 to TRBJ2-7, with TRBD2 matching 8 bases. In germline, CDR1 is DFQATT, CDR2 SNEGSKA (reference sequence). The V and J ends lost 1 base and 0 bases, in that order; junction bases with no gene match: 8. The CDR3 contains 16 residues. The CDR3 DNA is TGCAGTGCTAGAGCCCCAGTCGGGGGGGCCTCCTACGAGCAGTACTTC. Its translation: CSARAPVGGASYEQYF.

This clonotype was recorded a few times. The rearrangement joins TRBV20-1 to TRBJ1-5; 10 nucleotides match TRBD1. V shed 0 bases, J shed 6 bases, and the junction held 2 bases outside the gene matches. The CDR3 has 14 residues. CDR1 is DFQATT and CDR2 is SNEGSKA in the germline V gene (reference sequence). CDR3 loop: CSAREGTGVQPQHF. CDR3 nucleotide sequence: TGCAGTGCTAGAGAGGGGACAGGGGTTCAGCCCCAGCATTTT.

This sequence joins TRBV30 and TRBJ1-3, with TRBD1 matching over 7 bases. Germline-derived CDR1 and CDR2 are GTSNPN and SVGIG (reference sequence). The V and J ends lost 2 bases and 0 bases, in that order; junction bases with no gene match: 10. This CDR3 is 17 amino acids long. CDR3 protein: CAWSSWGDSYSGNTIYF. The CDR3, as DNA: TGTGCCTGGAGTTCCTGGGGGGACAGCTACTCTGGAAACACCATATATTTT.

V is TRBV28 and J is TRBJ1-5, with 7 bases fitting TRBD1. Germline loops: CDR1 MDHEN, CDR2 SYDVKM. The junction had 7 bases not matched to a gene; V was cut back by 6 bases and J by 2 bases. There are 15 residues in the CDR3. CDR3 residues: CASSPNTGGNQPQHF. CDR3 DNA sequence: TGTGCCAGCAGCCCAAATACAGGGGGCAATCAGCCCCAGCATTTT.

This clonotype was found a few times. This chain connects TRBV6-1 to TRBJ2-4; TRBD1 agrees at 11 bases. V shed 5 bases, J shed 3 bases, and the junction held 6 bases outside the gene matches. The CDR3 loop spans 16 amino acids. The germline gives CDR1 MNHNS, CDR2 SASEGT. The CDR3 nucleotides are TGTGCCAGCAGTAATGGACAGGGGGCAGGCAAAAACATTCAGTACTTC. As protein: CASSNGQGAGKNIQYF.

This clonotype was observed many times. V usage is TRBV20-1 and J usage is TRBJ2-3, with D perhaps assigned TRBD1 or TRBD2 (5 bases each). Germline-derived CDR1 and CDR2 are DFQATT and SNEGSKA (reference sequence). The V gene lost 6 bases and the J gene lost 3 bases, with 13 bases spanning the gap. The CDR3 is 13 amino acids. The CDR3 sequence is CSAPPGATDTQYF. In DNA, the CDR3 is TGCAGTGCGCCCCCCGGGGCGACAGATACGCAGTATTTT.

This clonotype was counted many times. The chain carries TRBV5-1 and TRBJ2-1, with no clear D. Trimming removed 2 bases from V and 5 bases from J, with 2 bases in between. From germline, CDR1 is SGHRS and CDR2 YFSETQ. The CDR3 runs to 11 residues. CDR3 amino acids: CASSFHNEQFF. The CDR3, as DNA: TGCGCCAGCAGCTTCCACAATGAGCAGTTCTTC.

This clonotype occurred a few times. This chain links TRBV20-1 with TRBJ2-2; TRBD1 matches 7 bases. This CDR3 has 15 residues. Germline CDR1 DFQATT, CDR2 SNEGSKA (reference sequence). V gave up 2 bases and J gave up 4 bases; unmatched junction bases: 7. The CDR3 DNA follows: TGCAGTGCTAGAAAGGGACAGAGACTCACCGGGGAGCTGTTTTTT. Residues: CSARKGQRLTGELFF.

This clonotype was picked up many times. The CDR3 nucleotides read TGTGCCAGCAGCGACGACATTGGGAGCACAGATACGCAGTATTTT. This codes for CASSDDIGSTDTQYF. The rearrangement links TRBV2 to TRBJ2-3; no reliable D call. The V and J ends lost 6 bases and 0 bases respectively, with 13 bases between them. Germline assignment: CDR1 SNHLY and CDR2 FYNNEI. This CDR3 region has 15 residues.

This clonotype was observed a handful of times. The chain is built from TRBV5-5 and TRBJ2-2; 8 bases are shared with TRBD2. Trimming took 5 bases from V and 7 from J; bases not matched to a gene: 4. The CDR3 has 13 amino acids. The V gene's germline CDR1 is SGHKS and CDR2 YYEKEE (reference sequence). CDR3 protein: CASSSLAGGELFF. CDR3 nucleotides: TGTGCCAGCAGTTCCCTAGCGGGCGGGGAGCTGTTTTTT. Supplemented by reference TRBV5-5 and TRBJ2-2, the full variable domain reads DAGVTQSPTHLIKTRGQQVTLRCSPISGHKSVSWYQQVLGQGPQFIFQYYEKEERGRGNFPDRFSARQFPNYSSELNVNALLLGDSALYLCASSSLAGGELFFGEGSRLTVL.

This clonotype was recorded at least ten times. This chain uses TRBV18 with TRBJ1-5, with D possibly being TRBD1 (6 bases). The CDR3 is made up of 14 amino acids. V was cut by 8 bases and J by 2 bases, with 13 bases left in between. Germline V gives CDR1 KGHSH, CDR2 LQKENI. The CDR3 reads CASSPQGGNQPQHF. DNA for the CDR3: TGTGCCAGCAGTCCACAGGGTGGCAATCAGCCCCAGCATTTT.

This clonotype was detected many times. The V and J genes are TRBV5-8 and TRBJ1-1; D call uncertain. The ends were cut back, 0 bases at V and 1 base at J, with 10 bases in the middle. Germline CDR1 reads SGHTS; CDR2 reads YDEGEE. There are 15 residues in the CDR3. Here the CDR3 reads CASSLVGDSNTEAFF. The CDR3 DNA is TGTGCCAGCAGCTTGGTGGGCGACTCGAACACTGAAGCTTTCTTT.